The source of this T cell receptor (beta chain) is a study of T cell responses to AZD1222 COVID-19 vaccine. Study-wide results and caveats: Repertoires were obtained only post-peak T cell response. The donor group comprised mostly white British people and more females; the analysis possibly underestimated clonal diversity.

The protocol was immunoSEQ multiplex PCR, while the TCRdb copy is restricted to in-frame clones and leaves out a portion. This sample carries about 76,000 clones, about three quarters of them seen once, and the ten largest clones take 25% to 30%. In regard to this clone: Its antigen is not identified.

The ends were cut back, 0 bases at V and 8 bases at J, with 9 bases in the middle. CDR1 and CDR2 from the germline V gene are SGHNT and YENEEA. CDR3 size: 13 residues. The chain couples TRBV11-3 to TRBJ2-3, with a tentative D call TRBD1 (6 bases). The clonotype originates from an adult who received the MenACWY meningococcal vaccine as a control. Sequencing used peripheral blood, obtained 28 days after the second dose of the MenACWY control vaccine. The CDR3 here is CASSLDPRGTQYF. The CDR3 nucleotides are TGTGCCAGCAGCTTAGATCCCAGGGGTACGCAGTATTTT.